The next 13 T cell receptor beta chains were all read from a single sample in a study of T cell clones after liver transplantation (dated by TCRdb to between 2019 and 2020). This sample's time point label indicates: pre-transplant. Library generation was performed with the immunoSEQ multiplex PCR assay. As stored in TCRdb, this immuneACCESS dataset retains in-frame rearrangements with V and J assigned. A fraction of the clones does not appear; measured against another copy, unresolved V genes explain less than half of the discrepancy, and the remainder lacks a known reason. The sample table contains 20,000 to 30,000 clones; only one count was recorded for around three quarters of them. The ten largest account for approximately 3% of the sample. Sequencing used CD4+ T cells from blood, obtained before liver transplant. These receptors originate from a human donor who received a liver transplant.

This chain links TRBV29-1 with TRBJ1-2; weak D call: TRBD1 (5 bases). The CDR3 sequence is 13 residues long. The V gene lost 4 bases and the J gene lost 6 bases, with 15 bases spanning the gap. Germline V lookup: CDR1 SQVTM, CDR2 ANQGSEA. The CDR3 DNA sequence: TGCAGCGTTGTTGTAACAGGTGCTGATGGCTACACCTTC. Residues: CSVVVTGADGYTF.

This chain joins TRBV19 and TRBJ2-1; TRBD1 is a possible D gene (6 bases). CDR1 and CDR2 from the germline V gene are LNHDA and SQIVND (reference sequence). The CDR3 totals 15 residues. V lost 4 bases and J 8 bases, leaving 18 bases between the germline ends. CDR3 sequence reads: CASSRPGTTMHEQFF. CDR3 DNA sequence: TGTGCCAGTAGTAGGCCCGGGACAACCATGCATGAGCAGTTCTTC.

The V and J genes are TRBV19 and TRBJ2-1; D tentatively reads TRBD1 or TRBD2 (6 bases each). This CDR3 has 19 residues. The V and J ends lost 5 bases and 0 bases respectively, with 23 bases between them. Germline V lookup: CDR1 LNHDA, CDR2 SQIVND (reference sequence). CDR3 protein: CASSGGGVLGGSSYNEQFF. The CDR3 DNA reads TGTGCCAGTAGTGGGGGCGGGGTATTGGGCGGTAGCTCCTACAATGAGCAGTTCTTC. The variable domain in full, completed from reference TRBV19 and TRBJ2-1, reads DGGITQSPKYLFRKEGQNVTLSCEQNLNHDAMYWYRQDPGQGLRLIYYSQIVNDFQKGDIAEGYSVSREKKESFPLTVTSAQKNPTAFYLCASSGGGVLGGSSYNEQFFGPGTRLTVL.

A note on this clone: One end of the junction varies from germline; a read error may be responsible. The CDR3 coding sequence is TGTGCCATCAGTGACATAAACAGGGGGCGACAAGGGACCCAGTACTTC. It yields the protein CAISDINRGRQGTQYF. The V call is TRBV10-3, the J call TRBJ2-5; TRBD1 matches at 9 bases. Per the germline V gene, CDR1 is ENHRY and CDR2 is SYGVKD. The CDR3 covers 16 residues.

The DNA of the CDR3 is TGCAGTGCTAAGGCGAACACTGAAGCTTTCTTT. Translation gives CSAKANTEAFF. This chain uses TRBV20-1 with TRBJ1-1; D is undetermined. V shed 4 bases and J shed 1 base, with 4 bases lying between them. Germline loops: CDR1 DFQATT, CDR2 SNEGSKA (reference sequence). This CDR3 has 11 residues.

This clone was seen a single time. This chain connects TRBV19 to TRBJ2-6, with 10 bases fitting TRBD1. V lost 5 bases, J lost 4 bases, and 11 bases stayed unmatched. The CDR3 spans 18 residues. CDR1 LNHDA and CDR2 SQIVND come from the germline V gene (reference sequence). The CDR3 loop reads CASSSKTGGASGANVLTF. DNA of the CDR3: TGTGCCAGTAGTTCTAAGACAGGGGGCGCATCGGGGGCCAACGTCCTGACTTTC.

The rearrangement joins TRBV6-1 to TRBJ2-7; no clear D. Trimming pared 3 bases from V and 4 bases from J, leaving 4 bases between. CDR3 length: 11 residues. Germline assignment: CDR1 MNHNS and CDR2 SASEGT. CDR3 in amino acids: CASSDGYEQYF. DNA of the CDR3: TGTGCCAGCAGTGATGGGTACGAGCAGTACTTC.

This clone was counted between two and nine times. The J gene is TRBJ1-1, the V gene TRBV6-1; D not certain. Trimming shortened V by 2 bases and J by 5 bases, and 9 bases separated the two germline ends. The germline V gene has CDR1 MNHNS and CDR2 SASEGT. This CDR3 contains 13 residues. This CDR3 is CASSEHERTEAFF. CDR3 coding DNA: TGTGCCAGCAGTGAACACGAGCGGACTGAAGCTTTCTTT.

The genes are TRBV18 and TRBJ2-1; TRBD2 aligns across 7 bases. Germline CDR1 KGHSH, CDR2 LQKENI. The CDR3 is 13 residues long. After removal of 5 bases from V and 13 bases from J, the junction contained 11 bases not matched to a gene. CDR3 bases: TGTGCCAGCTCAACGGTGCAGGCGGGAGATCAGTTCTTC. It translates to CASSTVQAGDQFF.

This clone was seen only once. V and J are TRBV7-9 and TRBJ2-2; D may be TRBD2 (5 bases). The V gene's germline CDR1 is SEHNR and CDR2 FQNEAQ (reference sequence). Between the trimmed V and J ends, which lost 5 bases and 6 bases, there was a span of 16 bases. The length of the CDR3 is 15 residues. The CDR3 DNA reads as TGTGCCAGCAGCCAATTTTCCGGGATCTCCGGGGAGCTGTTTTTT. This codes for CASSQFSGISGELFF.

In this sample, this clone turned up once. The gene calls are TRBV7-6 and TRBJ2-2, with 7 bases identical to TRBD2. The CDR3 is 16 amino acids. CDR1 is SGHVS, CDR2 FNYEAQ, per germline. V trimming: 4 bases; J trimming: 0 bases; junction bases outside the gene matches: 5. The CDR3 DNA follows: TGTGCCAGCAGCTCCTTAGCGGGCGCGAACACCGGGGAGCTGTTTTTT. Amino acids: CASSSLAGANTGELFF. The full variable domain, in which reference TRBV7-6 and TRBJ2-2 provide the parts outside the CDR3, is GAGVSQSPRYKVTKRGQDVALRCDPISGHVSLYWYRQALGQGPEFLTYFNYEAQQDKSGLPNDRFSAERPEGSISTLTIQRTEQRDSAMYRCASSSLAGANTGELFFGEGSRLTVL.

This clone was seen a single time. The chain is built from TRBV5-1 and TRBJ2-7; tentatively, D is TRBD1 (5 bases). V was pared by 1 base and J by 5 bases, with 13 bases between. The CDR3 consists of 14 residues. The germline CDR1 and CDR2 sequences are SGHRS and YFSETQ. The CDR3 region has the DNA TGCGCCAGCAGCTTGATGGGGCATGAGAACGAGCAGTACTTC. Translating gives CASSLMGHENEQYF.

The rearrangement links TRBV28 to TRBJ2-3, with 11 nucleotides matching TRBD2. Germline V CDR1 and CDR2: MDHEN, SYDVKM. The CDR3 consists of 24 residues. Trimming cost V 7 bases and J 4 bases; bases outside gene matches: 34. CDR3 coding DNA: TGTGCCAGCACCAAGAAACCCGGGACAGGGAATAAGACTAGCGGGATCTGGCCCCCAGATACGCAGTATTTT. This sequence encodes CASTKKPGTGNKTSGIWPPDTQYF. Complete variable domain (other parts from reference TRBV28 and TRBJ2-3): DVKVTQSSRYLVKRTGEKVFLECVQDMDHENMFWYRQDPGLGLRLIYFSYDVKMKEKGDIPEGYSVSREKKERFSLILESASTNQTSMYLCASTKKPGTGNKTSGIWPPDTQYFGPGTRLTVL.